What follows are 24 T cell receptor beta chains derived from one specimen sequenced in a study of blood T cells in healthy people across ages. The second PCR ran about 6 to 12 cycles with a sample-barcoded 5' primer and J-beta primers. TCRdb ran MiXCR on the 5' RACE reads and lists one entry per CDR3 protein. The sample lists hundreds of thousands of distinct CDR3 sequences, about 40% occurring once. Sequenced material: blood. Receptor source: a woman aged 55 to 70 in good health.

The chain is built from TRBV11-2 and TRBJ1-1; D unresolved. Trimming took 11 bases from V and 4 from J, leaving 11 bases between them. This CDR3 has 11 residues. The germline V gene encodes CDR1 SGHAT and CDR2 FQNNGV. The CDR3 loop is CAVQVSTEAFF. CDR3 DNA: TGTGCCGTTCAGGTATCCACTGAAGCTTTCTTT.

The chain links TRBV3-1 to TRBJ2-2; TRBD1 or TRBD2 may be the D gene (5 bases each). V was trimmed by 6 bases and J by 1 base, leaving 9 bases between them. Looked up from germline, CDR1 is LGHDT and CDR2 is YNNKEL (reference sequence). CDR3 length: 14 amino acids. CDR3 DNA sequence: TGTGCCAGCAGGTTTGGGGGGAACACCGGGGAGCTGTTTTTT. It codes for CASRFGGNTGELFF.

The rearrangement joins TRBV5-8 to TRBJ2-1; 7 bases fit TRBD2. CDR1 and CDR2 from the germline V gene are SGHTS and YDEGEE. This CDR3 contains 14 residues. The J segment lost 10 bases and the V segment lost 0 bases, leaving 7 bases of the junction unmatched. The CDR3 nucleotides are TGTGCCAGCAGCTTGGCTGGGGGGGAGGACGAGCAGTTCTTC. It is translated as CASSLAGGEDEQFF.

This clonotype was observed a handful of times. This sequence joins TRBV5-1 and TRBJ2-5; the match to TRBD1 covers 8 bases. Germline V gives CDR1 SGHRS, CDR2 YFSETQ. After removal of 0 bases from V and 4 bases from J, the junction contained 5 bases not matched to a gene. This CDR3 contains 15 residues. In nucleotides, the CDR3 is TGCGCCAGCAGCTTGGCTGGACAGGGTGGAGAGACCCAGTACTTC. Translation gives CASSLAGQGGETQYF.

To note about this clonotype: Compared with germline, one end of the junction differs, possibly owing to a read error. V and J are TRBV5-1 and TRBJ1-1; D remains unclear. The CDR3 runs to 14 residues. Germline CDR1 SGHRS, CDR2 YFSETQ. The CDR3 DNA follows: TGCGCCAGCAGCTCACAGAGCACGAACCCTGAAGCTTTCTTT. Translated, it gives CASSSQSTNPEAFF.

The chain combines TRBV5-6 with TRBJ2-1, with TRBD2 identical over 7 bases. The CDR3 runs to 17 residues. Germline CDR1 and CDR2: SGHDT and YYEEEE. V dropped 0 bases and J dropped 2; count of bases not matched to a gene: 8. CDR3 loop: CASSLGVGGGPYNEQFF. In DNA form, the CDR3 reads TGTGCCAGCAGCTTGGGTGTTGGGGGAGGGCCCTACAATGAGCAGTTCTTC. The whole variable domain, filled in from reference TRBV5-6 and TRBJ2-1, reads DAGVTQSPTHLIKTRGQQVTLRCSPKSGHDTVSWYQQALGQGPQFIFQYYEEEERQRGNFPDRFSGHQFPNYSSELNVNALLLGDSALYLCASSLGVGGGPYNEQFFGPGTRLTVL.

This chain's CDR3 is CASSRPGGTDTQYF. CDR3 nucleotides: TGTGCCAGCAGCCGTCCGGGGGGGACAGATACGCAGTATTTT. The V call is TRBV4-2, the J call TRBJ2-3; 8 bases map to TRBD2. J was trimmed by 3 bases and V by 4 bases; bases with no gene match: 3. In germline, CDR1 is LGHNA, CDR2 YNFKEQ. The CDR3 sequence is 14 residues long.

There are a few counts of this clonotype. DNA of the CDR3: TGTGCCAGCAGGGATCAGGGGGCGGGTGAAGCTTTCTTT. This sequence encodes CASRDQGAGEAFF. This chain uses TRBV2 with TRBJ1-1; TRBD1 agrees at 8 bases. The J segment lost 7 bases and the V segment lost 6 bases, leaving 7 bases of the junction unmatched. CDR1 is SNHLY and CDR2 is FYNNEI in the germline V gene. The CDR3 is 13 residues long.

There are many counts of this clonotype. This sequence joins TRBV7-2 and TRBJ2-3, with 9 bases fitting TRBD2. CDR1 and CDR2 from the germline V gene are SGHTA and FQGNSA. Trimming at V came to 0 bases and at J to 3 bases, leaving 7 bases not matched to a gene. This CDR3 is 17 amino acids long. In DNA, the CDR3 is TGTGCCAGCAGCTTAGCGGCTAGCGGGGATGGTACAGATACGCAGTATTTT. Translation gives CASSLAASGDGTDTQYF.

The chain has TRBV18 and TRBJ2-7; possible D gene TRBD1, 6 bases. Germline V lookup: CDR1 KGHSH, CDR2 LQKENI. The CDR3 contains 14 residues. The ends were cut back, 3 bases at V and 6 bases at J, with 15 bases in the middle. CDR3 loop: CASSPGGQSVEQYF. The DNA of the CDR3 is TGTGCCAGCTCACCTGGCGGACAGTCGGTCGAGCAGTACTTC.

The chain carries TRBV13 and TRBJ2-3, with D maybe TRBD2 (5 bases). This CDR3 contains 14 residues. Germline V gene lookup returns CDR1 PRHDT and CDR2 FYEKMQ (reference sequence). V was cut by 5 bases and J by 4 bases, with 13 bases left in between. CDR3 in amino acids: CASSPRGWADTQYF. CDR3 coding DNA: TGTGCCAGCAGCCCCCGGGGTTGGGCAGATACGCAGTATTTT.

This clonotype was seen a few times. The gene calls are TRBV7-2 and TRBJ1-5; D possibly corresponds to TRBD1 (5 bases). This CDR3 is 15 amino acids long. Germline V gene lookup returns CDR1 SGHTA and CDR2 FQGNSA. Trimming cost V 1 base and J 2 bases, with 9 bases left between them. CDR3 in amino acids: CASSLVRGGNQPQHF. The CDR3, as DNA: TGTGCCAGCAGCTTAGTTAGGGGAGGCAATCAGCCCCAGCATTTT.

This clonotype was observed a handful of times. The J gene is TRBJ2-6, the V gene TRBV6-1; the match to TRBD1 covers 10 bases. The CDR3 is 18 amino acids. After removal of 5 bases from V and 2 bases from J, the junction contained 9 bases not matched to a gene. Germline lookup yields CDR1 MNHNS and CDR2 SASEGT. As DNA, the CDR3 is TGTGCCAGCAGTCCACAGACAGGGGGCACGGCTGGGGCCAACGTCCTGACTTTC. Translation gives CASSPQTGGTAGANVLTF.

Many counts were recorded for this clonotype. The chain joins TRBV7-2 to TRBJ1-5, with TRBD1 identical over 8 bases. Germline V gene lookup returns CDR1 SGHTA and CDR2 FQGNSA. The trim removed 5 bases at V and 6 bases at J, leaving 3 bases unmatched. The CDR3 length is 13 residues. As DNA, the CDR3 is TGTGCCAGCAGCGACAGGGGCGGTCAGCCCCAGCATTTT. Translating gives CASSDRGGQPQHF.

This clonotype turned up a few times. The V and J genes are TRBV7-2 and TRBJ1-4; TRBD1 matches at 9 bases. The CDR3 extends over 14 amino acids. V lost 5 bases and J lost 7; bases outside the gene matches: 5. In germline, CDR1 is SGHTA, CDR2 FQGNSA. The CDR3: CASSKGDRAEKLFF. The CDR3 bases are TGTGCCAGCAGCAAAGGGGACAGGGCTGAAAAACTGTTTTTT.

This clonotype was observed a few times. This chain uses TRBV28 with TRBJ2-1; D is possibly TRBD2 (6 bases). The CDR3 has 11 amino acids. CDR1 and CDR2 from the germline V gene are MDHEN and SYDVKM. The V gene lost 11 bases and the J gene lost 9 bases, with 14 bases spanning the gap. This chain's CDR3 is CAGGEVGEQFF. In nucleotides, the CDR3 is TGTGCCGGCGGGGAAGTGGGTGAGCAGTTCTTC.

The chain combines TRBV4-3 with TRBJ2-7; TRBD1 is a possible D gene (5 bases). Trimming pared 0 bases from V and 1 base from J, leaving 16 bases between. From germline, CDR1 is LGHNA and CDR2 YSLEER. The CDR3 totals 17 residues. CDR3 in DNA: TGCGCCAGCAGCCAAGATTACAAGGGGCACAGGTCCTACGAGCAGTACTTC. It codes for CASSQDYKGHRSYEQYF.

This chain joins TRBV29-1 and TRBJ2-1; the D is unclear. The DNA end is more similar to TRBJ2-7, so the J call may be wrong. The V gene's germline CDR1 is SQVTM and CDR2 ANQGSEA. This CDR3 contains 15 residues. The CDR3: CSGARVANSYDEQYF. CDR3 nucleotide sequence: TGCAGCGGGGCCCGAGTGGCCAACTCCTACGATGAGCAGTACTTC.

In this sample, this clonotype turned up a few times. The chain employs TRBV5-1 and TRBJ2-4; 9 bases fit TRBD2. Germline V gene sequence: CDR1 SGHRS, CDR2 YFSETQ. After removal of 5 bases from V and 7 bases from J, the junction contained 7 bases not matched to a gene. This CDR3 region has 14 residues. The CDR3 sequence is CASRTSGGSNIQYF. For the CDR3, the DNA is TGCGCCAGCAGGACTAGCGGAGGGAGTAACATTCAGTACTTC.

The CDR3 DNA follows: TGTGCCAGCAGCTTAAGCGAAAACCTAGGCTGGACTGAAGCTTTCTTT. Its translation is CASSLSENLGWTEAFF. The chain links TRBV7-6 to TRBJ1-1, with unresolved D. V lost 2 bases and J lost 5, with 18 bases in between. Germline loops: CDR1 SGHVS, CDR2 FNYEAQ. This CDR3 has 16 residues.

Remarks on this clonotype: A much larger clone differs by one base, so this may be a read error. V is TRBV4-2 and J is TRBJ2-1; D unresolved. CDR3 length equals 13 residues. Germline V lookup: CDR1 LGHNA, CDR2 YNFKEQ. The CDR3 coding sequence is TGTGCCTGCAGCCCTGAAGTAGGGAATGAGCAGTTCTTC. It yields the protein CACSPEVGNEQFF.

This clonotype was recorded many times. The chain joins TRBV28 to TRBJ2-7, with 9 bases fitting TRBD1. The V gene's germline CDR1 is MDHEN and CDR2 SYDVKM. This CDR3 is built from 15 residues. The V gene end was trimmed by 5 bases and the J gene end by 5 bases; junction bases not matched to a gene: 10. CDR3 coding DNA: TGTGCCAGCAGTAGCCCAGGACAGGGGTCCCACGAGCAGTACTTC. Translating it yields CASSSPGQGSHEQYF.

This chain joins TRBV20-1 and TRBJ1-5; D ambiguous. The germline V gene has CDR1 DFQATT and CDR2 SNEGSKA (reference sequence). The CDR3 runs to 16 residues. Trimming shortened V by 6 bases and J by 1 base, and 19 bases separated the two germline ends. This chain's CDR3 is CSAPGRVKESNQPQHF. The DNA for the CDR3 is TGCAGTGCCCCGGGGAGGGTCAAAGAGAGCAATCAGCCCCAGCATTTT.

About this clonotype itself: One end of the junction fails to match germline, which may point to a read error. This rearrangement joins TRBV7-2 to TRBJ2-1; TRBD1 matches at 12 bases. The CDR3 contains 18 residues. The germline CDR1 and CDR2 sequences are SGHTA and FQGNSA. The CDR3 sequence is CASSLAFGTGGAYNEQFF. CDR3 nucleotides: TGCGCCAGCAGCTTAGCGTTTGGGACAGGGGGCGCCTACAATGAGCAGTTCTTC.